At least ten counts were recorded for the clone carrying this T cell receptor (beta chain). CDR3 length: 11 amino acids. Deletions cut 2 bases from V and 7 bases from J, with 8 bases between. CDR1 and CDR2 from the germline V gene are SQVTM and ANQGSEA. This entry is derived from a study of early T cells in non-severe SARS-CoV-2 infection. About the research overall: The chains were unpaired, and the sequenced material was bulk RNA from unsorted whole blood.

Individual cDNA molecules each received unique molecular identifiers attached to them. One entry per CDR3 protein, called by TCRdb with MiXCR from the 5' RACE reads. The sample lists tens of thousands of distinct CDR3 sequences, 9.5% to 15% occurring once. The source material was whole blood. The TCR comes from an adult who was a healthcare worker with PCR-confirmed SARS-CoV-2 infection or an uninfected control (not recorded which). This chain joins TRBV29-1 and TRBJ1-2; D gene uncertain. The CDR3 sequence: CSVELTAGYTF. The DNA for the CDR3 is TGCAGCGTTGAATTGACGGCTGGCTACACCTTC.